This T cell receptor beta chain is from a study of shared clonotypes between healthy human individuals. Trimming shortened V by 4 bases and J by 1 base, and 12 bases separated the two germline ends. The CDR3 runs 15 residues. Looked up from germline, CDR1 is MGHRA and CDR2 is YSYEKL. Using immunoSEQ multiplex PCR, the repertoire was profiled, and TCRdb retains in-frame clones only, with some absent. The table records roughly 1,500,000 clones, 95% to 99% of them present only once. Only one count was recorded for this clone. Sequenced sample: naive CD4+ T cells sorted from blood. Stated subset: CD45RA+ positively selected. The gene calls are TRBV4-1 and TRBJ2-3; no reliable D call. The clonotype originates from a man aged 25 to 45 in good health. As DNA, the CDR3 is TGCGCCAGCAGCCCGTTAGGCCTTGGCACAGATACGCAGTATTTT. Translating it yields CASSPLGLGTDTQYF.